These T cell receptor beta chains were read from a single sample in a study of T cell responses to AZD1222 COVID-19 vaccine. Clones were sequenced by immunoSEQ multiplex PCR, and TCRdb holds only the in-frame ones, with some missing. The profile shows around 200,000 clones, about 91% of them singletons. The sample consisted of peripheral blood, taken on day 0 of AZD1222 vaccination. The receptors originated from an adult in good health. CDR3s include the opening cysteine and the closing phenylalanine or tryptophan. The D gene is left open where the match is weak. Size is omitted from some rows. Given values are once, few, many or a class for expanded clones.

D gene: .
J gene: TRBJ2-7
clone size: .
V gene: TRBV5-5
CDR3 DNA: TGTGCCAGCAGCGAGACCTCCGCATCCCAATACGAGCAGTACTTC
CDR3 protein: CASSETSASQYEQYF

D gene: .
J gene: TRBJ2-7
clone size: .
V gene: TRBV10-2
CDR3 DNA: TGCGCCAGCAGACAGCAGAGCTCCTACGAGCAGTACTTC
CDR3 protein: CASRQQSSYEQYF

D gene: .
J gene: TRBJ1-1
clone size: few
V gene: TRBV19
CDR3 DNA: TGTGCCAGTAGTACCACAGTAAACACTGAAGCTTTCTTT
CDR3 protein: CASSTTVNTEAFF

D gene: .
J gene: TRBJ2-1
clone size: once
V gene: TRBV14
CDR3 DNA: TGTGCCAGTGCACAGGGTTTTAATGAGCAGTTCTTC
CDR3 protein: CASAQGFNEQFF

D gene: .
J gene: TRBJ2-4
clone size: few
V gene: TRBV2
CDR3 DNA: TGTGCCAGCAGTGAAGGTCAGGGAAAAGGAAACATTCAGTACTTC
CDR3 protein: CASSEGQGKGNIQYF

D gene: .
J gene: TRBJ1-4
clone size: .
V gene: TRBV4-3
CDR3 DNA: TGCGCCAGCAGCCAAGTATCAGGGTCGAGGGAAAAACTGTTTTTT
CDR3 protein: CASSQVSGSREKLFF

D gene: .
J gene: TRBJ2-3
clone size: .
V gene: TRBV5-1
CDR3 DNA: TGCGCCAGCAGCTTGGCCGCCACAGATACGCAGTATTTT
CDR3 protein: CASSLAATDTQYF

D gene: TRBD2
J gene: TRBJ2-5
clone size: .
V gene: TRBV15
CDR3 DNA: TGTGCCACCAGCAGAACCATCGGGAGGGGCCAAGAGACCCAGTACTTC
CDR3 protein: CATSRTIGRGQETQYF

D gene: .
J gene: TRBJ1-1
clone size: .
V gene: TRBV28
CDR3 DNA: TGTGCCAGCAGTTTAGCGGGACGGGAGGCTTTCTTT
CDR3 protein: CASSLAGREAFF

D gene: .
J gene: TRBJ2-7
clone size: .
V gene: TRBV6-5
CDR3 DNA: TGTGCCAGCAAGAGGACAGCGATCTACGAGCAGTACTTC
CDR3 protein: CASKRTAIYEQYF

D gene: .
J gene: TRBJ1-2
clone size: few
V gene: TRBV30
CDR3 DNA: TGTGCCTGGAGCCACAACAACTATGGCTACACCTTC
CDR3 protein: CAWSHNNYGYTF

D gene: TRBD1
J gene: TRBJ1-1
clone size: once
V gene: TRBV6-5
CDR3 DNA: TGTGCCAGCAGTTCACAGGGGGGGAACACTGAAGCTTTCTTT
CDR3 protein: CASSSQGGNTEAFF

D gene: TRBD2
J gene: TRBJ2-1
clone size: once
V gene: TRBV18
CDR3 DNA: TGTGCCAGCTCACCGCCGCTTGGCGGGAGGGAGAGTAGGAATGAGCAGTTCTTC
CDR3 protein: CASSPPLGGRESRNEQFF

D gene: .
J gene: TRBJ1-1
clone size: .
V gene: TRBV29-1
CDR3 DNA: TGCAGCGTTGAGGCAGGCTTGAACACTGAAGCTTTCTTT
CDR3 protein: CSVEAGLNTEAFF

D gene: .
J gene: TRBJ2-7
clone size: .
V gene: TRBV28
CDR3 DNA: TGTGCCAGCAGTTTCTCCAGGGTCCACTACGAGCAGTACTTC
CDR3 protein: CASSFSRVHYEQYF

D gene: .
J gene: TRBJ1-5
clone size: .
V gene: TRBV19
CDR3 DNA: TGTGCCAGTAGTGCCCCCTCCCAGGGTAATCAGCCCCAGCATTTT
CDR3 protein: CASSAPSQGNQPQHF

D gene: .
J gene: TRBJ1-6
clone size: .
V gene: TRBV6-5
CDR3 DNA: TGTGCCAGCATACAGGAGATTAATTCACCCCTCCACTTT
CDR3 protein: CASIQEINSPLHF

D gene: TRBD2
J gene: TRBJ2-7
clone size: .
V gene: TRBV28
CDR3 DNA: TGTGCCAGCAGTCGCCTAGCGGGGAGGGAGCAGTACTTC
CDR3 protein: CASSRLAGREQYF

D gene: TRBD1
J gene: TRBJ2-7
clone size: .
V gene: TRBV6-5
CDR3 DNA: TGTGCCAGCAAAAGGGACAGGGGGCAGGACGAGCAGTACTTC
CDR3 protein: CASKRDRGQDEQYF

D gene: .
J gene: TRBJ2-5
clone size: .
V gene: TRBV12-3/TRBV12-4
CDR3 DNA: TGTGCCAGCAGTTCCTCACTGACGGGGACCCAGTACTTC
CDR3 protein: CASSSSLTGTQYF

D gene: .
J gene: TRBJ2-3
clone size: .
V gene: TRBV9
CDR3 DNA: TGTGCCAGCAGCGTAGATATCAGCACAGATACGCAGTATTTT
CDR3 protein: CASSVDISTDTQYF

D gene: .
J gene: TRBJ1-2
clone size: .
V gene: TRBV27
CDR3 DNA: TGTGCCAGCAGCACATCACAGGGTGGAGGTATCGGCTACACCTTC
CDR3 protein: CASSTSQGGGIGYTF

D gene: TRBD1
J gene: TRBJ1-1
clone size: .
V gene: TRBV5-4
CDR3 DNA: TGTGCCAGCAGCTTGCCCACAGGGGCGCGGACTGAAGCTTTCTTT
CDR3 protein: CASSLPTGARTEAFF

D gene: .
J gene: TRBJ2-5
clone size: .
V gene: TRBV6-6
CDR3 DNA: TGTGCCAGCAGTTACTCGTTCCTCAGAGAGACCCAGTACTTC
CDR3 protein: CASSYSFLRETQYF

D gene: .
J gene: TRBJ2-6
clone size: .
V gene: TRBV30
CDR3 DNA: TGTGCCTGGACCCTCCACAGACGCGGGGCCAACGTCCTGACTTTC
CDR3 protein: CAWTLHRRGANVLTF

D gene: .
J gene: TRBJ1-2
clone size: .
V gene: TRBV2
CDR3 DNA: TGTGCCAGCAGTGAGAGGGGCCGGCGGGGCTACACCTTC
CDR3 protein: CASSERGRRGYTF

D gene: TRBD1
J gene: TRBJ2-5
clone size: .
V gene: TRBV18
CDR3 DNA: TGTGCCAGCTCACCCCCAGGGGGAGAGACCCAGTACTTC
CDR3 protein: CASSPPGGETQYF

D gene: TRBD2
J gene: TRBJ2-5
clone size: .
V gene: TRBV28
CDR3 DNA: TGTGCCAGCAGTTTGACTAGCGGGAGATGGGGGCCTCAAGAGACCCAGTACTTC
CDR3 protein: CASSLTSGRWGPQETQYF

D gene: TRBD1
J gene: TRBJ2-7
clone size: .
V gene: TRBV9
CDR3 DNA: TGTGCCAGCAGCGTAGCAGTGGGGACAGACGAGCAGTACTTC
CDR3 protein: CASSVAVGTDEQYF

D gene: TRBD2
J gene: TRBJ2-3
clone size: .
V gene: TRBV11-3
CDR3 DNA: TGTGCCAGCAGCCCAGATGGACTAGCGGGAGCAGATACGCAGTATTTT
CDR3 protein: CASSPDGLAGADTQYF

D gene: .
J gene: TRBJ2-3
clone size: .
V gene: TRBV10-1
CDR3 DNA: TGCGCCAGCAGTCCCCGGGCAGATACGCAGTATTTT
CDR3 protein: CASSPRADTQYF

D gene: .
J gene: TRBJ2-2
clone size: .
V gene: TRBV10-3
CDR3 DNA: TGTGCCATCTTACGGGGGTCCGCGAACACCGGGGAGCTGTTTTTT
CDR3 protein: CAILRGSANTGELFF

D gene: TRBD1
J gene: TRBJ2-1
clone size: few
V gene: TRBV7-2
CDR3 DNA: TGTGCCAGCAGCTCGTCTTCTGGGACAGGGGGCGATGAGCAGTTCTTC
CDR3 protein: CASSSSSGTGGDEQFF

D gene: TRBD1
J gene: TRBJ2-7
clone size: .
V gene: TRBV7-9
CDR3 DNA: TGTGCCAGCAGCGGAAGCGACAGGGGCCCCTACGAGCAGTACTTC
CDR3 protein: CASSGSDRGPYEQYF

D gene: .
J gene: TRBJ2-1
clone size: .
V gene: TRBV11-1
CDR3 DNA: TGTGCCAGCAGCTCCGGGACTGGGGTCATTAATGAGCAGTTCTTC
CDR3 protein: CASSSGTGVINEQFF

D gene: TRBD1
J gene: TRBJ2-5
clone size: .
V gene: TRBV13
CDR3 DNA: TGTGCCAGCAGCCAAAAGACAGGGGGCAACCAAGAGACCCAGTACTTC
CDR3 protein: CASSQKTGGNQETQYF

D gene: .
J gene: TRBJ1-1
clone size: .
V gene: TRBV24-1
CDR3 DNA: TGTGCCACCAGTGATTTAAAACCCAACACTGAAGCTTTCTTT
CDR3 protein: CATSDLKPNTEAFF

D gene: TRBD2
J gene: TRBJ2-7
clone size: .
V gene: TRBV28
CDR3 DNA: TGTGCCAGCACTATTAGCGGGGACTCCTACGAGCAGTACTTC
CDR3 protein: CASTISGDSYEQYF

D gene: .
J gene: TRBJ2-7
clone size: .
V gene: TRBV27
CDR3 DNA: TGTGCCAGCAGGTTCGGTCCCCAGGGACTCGACTACGAGCAGTACTTC
CDR3 protein: CASRFGPQGLDYEQYF

D gene: .
J gene: TRBJ1-5
clone size: .
V gene: TRBV24-1
CDR3 DNA: TGTGCCACCAGTGCATCAGGGAGAGGCGATCAGCCCCAGCATTTT
CDR3 protein: CATSASGRGDQPQHF

D gene: TRBD2
J gene: TRBJ2-7
clone size: .
V gene: TRBV27
CDR3 DNA: TGTGCCAGCAGTTTCCTAATAGCGGGGGGGCATGGCGAGCAGTACTTC
CDR3 protein: CASSFLIAGGHGEQYF

D gene: .
J gene: TRBJ1-5
clone size: .
V gene: TRBV30
CDR3 DNA: TGTGCCTGGAGTGGGGGAAGCAATCAGCCCCAGCATTTT
CDR3 protein: CAWSGGSNQPQHF

D gene: .
J gene: TRBJ2-7
clone size: .
V gene: TRBV25-1
CDR3 DNA: TGTGCCAGCAGTGAATCGAACAGCGACGAGCAGTACTTC
CDR3 protein: CASSESNSDEQYF

D gene: .
J gene: TRBJ2-6
clone size: .
V gene: TRBV14
CDR3 DNA: TGTGCCAGCAGCCTCGGGGAGGGGGCCTTCTCTGGGGCCAACGTCCTGACTTTC
CDR3 protein: CASSLGEGAFSGANVLTF

D gene: TRBD1
J gene: TRBJ1-2
clone size: .
V gene: TRBV5-6
CDR3 DNA: TGTGCCAGCAGCAGGGGACAGGGTGACTATGGCTACACCTTC
CDR3 protein: CASSRGQGDYGYTF

D gene: .
J gene: TRBJ2-2
clone size: .
V gene: TRBV5-1
CDR3 DNA: TGCGCCAGCAGCTTGGAGGCTGGGTATGCCGGGGAGCTGTTTTTT
CDR3 protein: CASSLEAGYAGELFF

D gene: .
J gene: TRBJ1-5
clone size: .
V gene: TRBV7-8
CDR3 DNA: TGTGCCAGCAGCCCAGGAGGGGCCGCCAAGCCCCAGCATTTT
CDR3 protein: CASSPGGAAKPQHF

D gene: .
J gene: TRBJ2-6
clone size: .
V gene: TRBV6-4
CDR3 DNA: TGTGCCAGCAGTGAGGGGGCTGGGGCCAACGTCCTGACTTTC
CDR3 protein: CASSEGAGANVLTF

D gene: .
J gene: TRBJ1-2
clone size: once
V gene: TRBV5-6
CDR3 DNA: TGTGCCAGCAGCTTGGGTTCGGTTAACTATGGCTACACCTTC
CDR3 protein: CASSLGSVNYGYTF

D gene: .
J gene: TRBJ1-5
clone size: .
V gene: TRBV7-2
CDR3 DNA: TGTGCCAGCAGCTTTTCCGGGCTGAAAAGCAATCAGCCCCAGCATTTT
CDR3 protein: CASSFSGLKSNQPQHF

D gene: .
J gene: TRBJ2-7
clone size: .
V gene: TRBV4-1
CDR3 DNA: TGCGCCAGCAGCCAAGATCAGGCAGTCCGGGACGAGCAGTACTTC
CDR3 protein: CASSQDQAVRDEQYF

D gene: .
J gene: TRBJ1-1
clone size: once
V gene: TRBV5-5
CDR3 DNA: TGTGCCAGCAGCGCCGACTTGAACACTGAAGCTTTCTTT
CDR3 protein: CASSADLNTEAFF